This paragraph reports one T cell receptor (beta chain). Its specificity is not known. This CDR3 comprises 18 residues. CDR1 is SGHRS and CDR2 is YFSETQ in the germline V gene. Trimming cost V 4 bases and J 5 bases; bases outside gene matches: 15. The data derive from a study of OX40 agonist ivuxolimab in advanced cancers. For the study at large: Ivuxolimab, an agonistic anti-OX40 (CD134) antibody, was given to patients. Regarding the study as a whole: The study found among the lowest clonal expansion in partial responders at 0.1-3.0 mg/kg.

Sequenced by immunoSEQ multiplex PCR; TCRdb stores in-frame clones only, minus some. The table records around 76,000 clones, 94% of them present only once. Sample: CD4+ or CD8+ T cells sorted from blood, taken in a trial of the OX40 agonist ivuxolimab. This rearrangement joins TRBV5-1 to TRBJ2-5, with 12 bases lining up with TRBD2. The sequence was collected from an adult with an advanced solid tumor such as melanoma, head and neck, liver or kidney cancer. CDR3: CASSPGLAGPRAGETQYF. The CDR3 DNA reads TGCGCCAGCAGCCCGGGACTAGCGGGCCCCAGAGCCGGGGAGACCCAGTACTTC. The whole variable domain, filled in from reference TRBV5-1 and TRBJ2-5, reads KAGVTQTPRYLIKTRGQQVTLSCSPISGHRSVSWYQQTPGQGLQFLFEYFSETQRNKGNFPGRFSGRQFSNSRSEMNVSTLELGDSALYLCASSPGLAGPRAGETQYFGPGTRLLVL.